This TCR beta chain originates from a study of shared clonotypes between healthy human individuals. The protocol was immunoSEQ multiplex PCR, while the TCRdb copy is restricted to in-frame clones and leaves out a portion. The table shows over 1.5 million clones, with approximately 98% occurring only once. CDR1 is SGHAT and CDR2 is FQNNGV in the germline V gene. The CDR3 contains 14 residues. V was shortened by 5 bases and J by 5 bases, with 13 bases between the two germline ends. This TCR was sampled from a man younger than 45 in good health. The sequenced sample consisted of naive CD4+ T cells sorted from blood. Subset denoted: CD45RA+ positively selected. This chain connects TRBV11-2 to TRBJ2-1; D is unclear. DNA of the CDR3: TGTGCCAGCAGCCCCCGGACGCAGAACAATGAGCAGTTCTTC. Amino acid sequence: CASSPRTQNNEQFF.